The present T cell receptor beta chain was sequenced within a study of beta chain features in type 1 diabetes. In the case of this clone: Its antigen is not known.

The study's findings and limits: Significant though moderate, a shortening of TCRB CDR3s appeared in all four CD4+ subsets of Type 1 diabetes patients.

The isolated RNA, all of it, was reverse transcribed, so expressed TCRB transcripts were what got sequenced. Sequencing used immunoSEQ multiplex PCR; TCRdb keeps in-frame clones, though not all of them. The table records a few hundred thousand clones, approximately 15% of them present only once. This CDR3 has 15 amino acids. V lost 1 base, J lost 3 bases, and 4 bases stayed unmatched. Germline CDR1 and CDR2: KGHSH and LQKENI. The rearrangement links TRBV18 to TRBJ2-3; 7 bases align to TRBD1. The sequenced material came from naive CD4+ T cells from blood. The source of this sequence is a young man with type 1 diabetes. Here the CDR3 reads CASSPRQGKTDTQYF. The DNA for the CDR3 is TGTGCCAGCTCACCACGACAGGGTAAAACAGATACGCAGTATTTT.